The next 20 T cell receptor beta chains were all read from a single sample in a study of T-cell memory formation after mild COVID-19. TCRdb ran MiXCR on the 5' RACE reads and lists one entry per CDR3 protein. The profile shows about 400,000 distinct CDR3 sequences, approximately 24% of them singletons. Sequencing was done on a sample of PBMCs or a T cell subset sorted from them (not recorded which). These receptors came from an adult woman who had mild COVID-19 (a few samples of this study predate the infection). Cell type and time point are not known.

In its sample, this clonotype was seen a few times. The V call is TRBV12-3 or TRBV12-4, the J call TRBJ2-1; TRBD2 is a possible D gene (6 bases). The ends were cut back, 7 bases at V and 7 bases at J, with 14 bases in the middle. The CDR3 totals 13 residues. The CDR3 nucleotides are TGTGCCAGCACCAATCGGGGGAGGAATGAGCAGTTCTTC. It is translated as CASTNRGRNEQFF.

The chain carries TRBV30 and TRBJ1-2; D unresolved. V gave up 0 bases and J gave up 8 bases, with 13 bases separating them. The CDR3 contains 13 residues. From germline, CDR1 is GTSNPN and CDR2 SVGIG (reference sequence). This CDR3 is CAWSVSLSAGYTF. The CDR3 nucleotides read TGTGCCTGGAGTGTGAGTTTGTCCGCCGGCTACACCTTC.

The chain is built from TRBV27 and TRBJ1-2; weak D call: TRBD1 (6 bases). The CDR3 totals 13 residues. The V gene lost 6 bases and the J gene lost 4 bases, with 12 bases spanning the gap. Germline loops: CDR1 MNHEY, CDR2 SMNVEV (reference sequence). The CDR3 DNA follows: TGTGCCAGCAGACAAGGACAGTCCTATGGCTACACCTTC. Its translation is CASRQGQSYGYTF.

The genes are TRBV7-9 and TRBJ2-2; TRBD1 aligns across 8 bases. J lost 4 bases, V lost 4 bases, and 8 bases had no gene match. Germline CDR1 reads SEHNR; CDR2 reads FQNEAQ (reference sequence). This CDR3 has 16 residues. The CDR3 region is CASSYGQGFFTGELFF. In DNA form, the CDR3 reads TGTGCCAGCAGCTATGGACAGGGATTTTTCACCGGGGAGCTGTTTTTT.

Only a few counts were recorded for this clonotype. This chain uses TRBV3-1 with TRBJ2-7; the D is unclear. The CDR3 covers 15 residues. The V gene's germline CDR1 is LGHDT and CDR2 YNNKEL (reference sequence). With 1 base removed from V and 0 bases from J, the gap between germline ends came to 10 bases. CDR3 sequence (DNA): TGTGCCAGCAGCCAAGGGAACCCTCTCTCCTACGAGCAGTACTTC. As protein: CASSQGNPLSYEQYF.

There are many counts of this clonotype. The chain recombines TRBV4-2 with TRBJ2-2; no firm D call. The CDR3 extends over 13 amino acids. Trimming stripped 4 bases from V and 4 bases from J, with 7 bases between. Germline lookup yields CDR1 LGHNA and CDR2 YNFKEQ. CDR3 DNA sequence: TGTGCCAGCAGCCCGGGCCCCACCGGGGAGCTGTTTTTT. This gives the protein CASSPGPTGELFF.

This rearrangement joins TRBV13 to TRBJ2-7; weak D call: TRBD1 (6 bases). The length of the CDR3 is 14 residues. CDR1 is PRHDT and CDR2 is FYEKMQ in the germline V gene (reference sequence). Between the trimmed V and J ends, which lost 5 bases and 3 bases, there was a span of 14 bases. This CDR3 reads CASSLNREYYEQYF. CDR3 coding DNA: TGTGCCAGCAGCCTCAACAGGGAATACTACGAGCAGTACTTC.

V and J are TRBV24-1 and TRBJ2-1; the D is unclear. Germline CDR1 reads KGHDR; CDR2 reads SFDVKD. This CDR3 is built from 13 residues. V was cut by 6 bases and J by 6 bases, with 11 bases left in between. This CDR3 is CATSSVNGNEQFF. CDR3 DNA sequence: TGTGCCACCAGTTCCGTGAATGGCAATGAGCAGTTCTTC.

The chain has TRBV4-1 and TRBJ2-7, with TRBD2 matching 14 bases. V dropped 4 bases and J dropped 3; count of bases not matched to a gene: 5. Germline values: CDR1 MGHRA, CDR2 YSYEKL. CDR3 length: 16 residues. The CDR3 DNA follows: TGCGCCAGCAGCCGTGGACTAGCGGGAGGATTCTACGAGCAGTACTTC. Its translation: CASSRGLAGGFYEQYF.

The chain links TRBV6-2 or TRBV6-3 to TRBJ1-1, with D uncertain. Germline CDR1 and CDR2: MNHEY and SVGEGT. This CDR3 has 14 amino acids. V was cut by 5 bases and J by 5 bases, with 15 bases left in between. CDR3 loop: CASSPWVRLTEAFF. In DNA, the CDR3 is TGTGCCAGCAGTCCGTGGGTCCGACTGACTGAAGCTTTCTTT.

This clonotype was found many times. The chain recombines TRBV15 with TRBJ2-7; D not resolved. CDR3 length: 13 residues. Deletions cut 0 bases from V and 4 bases from J, with 7 bases between. Per the germline V gene, CDR1 is LNHNV and CDR2 is YYDKDF (reference sequence). CDR3 sequence reads: CATSRDTQYEQYF. The DNA for the CDR3 is TGTGCCACCAGCAGAGATACCCAATACGAGCAGTACTTC.

V is TRBV6-6 and J is TRBJ2-1; D uncertain. Germline CDR1 and CDR2: MNHNY and SVGAGI (reference sequence). The V end was cut by 4 bases, the J end by 7 bases, with 8 bases between. The CDR3 is 12 amino acids. In nucleotides, the CDR3 is TGTGCCAGCAGTTCCATAAAGAATGAGCAGTTCTTC. Translated: CASSSIKNEQFF.

This clonotype has a handful of counts. The chain links TRBV7-8 to TRBJ1-3; D is unclear. V was trimmed by 1 base and J by 0 bases, leaving 10 bases between them. CDR3 length: 16 amino acids. Per germline, CDR1 SGHVS and CDR2 FQNEAQ. The CDR3 nucleotides are TGTGCCAGCAGCTTAGTGTCACCGCTCTCTGGAAACACCATATATTTT. Amino acids: CASSLVSPLSGNTIYF.

The chain has TRBV7-9 and TRBJ2-7; no firm D call. This CDR3 contains 14 residues. The V gene's germline CDR1 is SEHNR and CDR2 FQNEAQ (reference sequence). Trimming pared 0 bases from V and 9 bases from J, leaving 15 bases between. The CDR3 DNA is TGTGCCAGCAGCTTAGCCGAGGCAGCCACTGGGCAGTACTTC. It specifies CASSLAEAATGQYF.

The sample holds many counts of this clonotype. The chain recombines TRBV24-1 with TRBJ2-1, with 8 bases aligning to TRBD2. V was clipped by 3 bases and J by 5 bases; unmatched bases: 2. Germline assignment: CDR1 KGHDR and CDR2 SFDVKD. CDR3 size: 14 residues. CDR3 sequence reads: CATSDPAGDNEQFF. The CDR3 coding sequence is TGTGCCACCAGTGATCCAGCGGGGGACAATGAGCAGTTCTTC.

This sequence joins TRBV21-1 and TRBJ2-7; the table names TRBD2, a call not compared with the DNA. TRBV21-1 is designated a pseudogene. CDR3 length: 18 residues. CDR3 amino acids: CASSKHPGLSGDSYEQYF. CDR3 nucleotide sequence: TGTGCCAGCAGCAAGCACCCCGGGCTATCGGGAGACTCCTACGAGCAGTACTTC.

The rearrangement joins TRBV30 to TRBJ1-2; D is possibly TRBD1 (6 bases). This CDR3 is 13 amino acids long. CDR1 is GTSNPN and CDR2 is SVGIG in the germline V gene (reference sequence). Trimming stripped 0 bases from V and 4 bases from J, with 9 bases between. CDR3 sequence reads: CAWSVDSFYGYTF. As DNA, the CDR3 is TGTGCCTGGAGTGTGGACAGTTTCTATGGCTACACCTTC.

The rearrangement links TRBV12-3 or TRBV12-4 to TRBJ2-1; 12 bases are a match to TRBD2. The junction had 8 bases not matched to a gene; V was cut back by 8 bases and J by 0 bases. CDR3 size: 17 residues. The CDR3 DNA sequence: TGTGCCAGCGGCCACTGGACTAGCGGGATCTCCTACAATGAGCAGTTCTTC. Protein sequence: CASGHWTSGISYNEQFF.

This clonotype appeared once. The chain carries TRBV6-6 and TRBJ2-5; 9 bases line up with TRBD2. CDR1 is MNHNY and CDR2 is SVGAGI in the germline V gene (reference sequence). This CDR3 region has 15 residues. Trimming cost V 4 bases and J 4 bases; bases outside gene matches: 7. In DNA form, the CDR3 reads TGTGCCAGCAGTTCTCGCGGGGGGGCCGGAGAGACCCAGTACTTC. Its protein product is CASSSRGGAGETQYF.

This clonotype has more than one count but fewer than ten. The genes are TRBV27 and TRBJ2-7, with 8 bases matching TRBD1. The CDR3 runs to 15 residues. V dropped 5 bases and J dropped 5; count of bases not matched to a gene: 11. Germline CDR1 MNHEY, CDR2 SMNVEV (reference sequence). This CDR3 is CASSPPPTGDHEQYF. DNA for the CDR3: TGTGCCAGCAGTCCCCCGCCGACAGGGGATCACGAGCAGTACTTC.